A single sample is the source of the 25 T cell receptor beta chains below, sequenced in a study of T-cell memory formation after mild COVID-19. TCRdb independently ran MiXCR on the 5' RACE reads; one entry per CDR3 protein. The sample contains 260,000 or so distinct CDR3 sequences, around 17% of which appear only once. The sequencing sample was made of PBMCs or a T cell subset sorted from them (not recorded which). The receptors come from a man between 18 and 29 years old who had mild COVID-19 (a few samples of this study predate the infection). Cell type and time point are not known.

The CDR3: CASSLELGSPLHF. The CDR3 region has the DNA TGTGCCAGCAGCTTAGAATTGGGTTCACCCCTCCACTTT. The chain is built from TRBV7-9 and TRBJ1-6; D is ambiguous. Germline V gene data show CDR1 as SEHNR and CDR2 as FQNEAQ (reference sequence). The V end lost 1 base, the J end lost 9 bases, and 7 bases lay between the germline ends. The CDR3 sequence is 13 residues long.

The chain employs TRBV6-2 or TRBV6-3 and TRBJ2-7; 7 nucleotides align to TRBD1. The germline gives CDR1 MNHEY, CDR2 SVGEGT. This CDR3 is 14 amino acids long. The trim removed 5 bases at V and 2 bases at J, leaving 6 bases unmatched. Written as DNA, the CDR3 is TGTGCCAGCAGTGGAGTGACAGGGACCTACGAGCAGTACGTC. This translates into CASSGVTGTYEQYV.

This clonotype was recorded many times. The DNA for the CDR3 is TGCGCCACCGCCGGGACAGGGGTTGGGGAGCAGTACTTC. Its protein product is CATAGTGVGEQYF. This chain uses TRBV10-2 with TRBJ2-7; 10 nucleotides line up with TRBD1. V dropped 10 bases and J dropped 7; count of bases not matched to a gene: 10. Looked up from germline, CDR1 is WSHSY and CDR2 is SAAADI. This CDR3 contains 13 residues.

The chain carries TRBV6-1 and TRBJ1-5; D ambiguous. The V gene's germline CDR1 is MNHNS and CDR2 SASEGT. CDR3 length: 15 residues. Deletions cut 3 bases from V and 0 bases from J, with 9 bases between. CDR3 sequence: CASSDLGVSNQPQHF. DNA for the CDR3: TGTGCCAGCAGTGATCTTGGGGTTAGCAATCAGCCCCAGCATTTT.

This clonotype was seen more than once but under ten times. The chain combines TRBV9 with TRBJ1-6; the match to TRBD1 covers 10 bases. The length of the CDR3 is 15 residues. V gave up 1 base and J gave up 8 bases; unmatched junction bases: 3. Germline loops: CDR1 SGDLS, CDR2 YYNGEE. CDR3 region: CASSVQGQGYSPLHF. CDR3 in DNA: TGTGCCAGCAGCGTACAGGGACAGGGGTATTCACCCCTCCACTTT. The entire variable domain, with the rest obtained from reference TRBV9 and TRBJ1-6, is as follows: DSGVTQTPKHLITATGQRVTLRCSPRSGDLSVYWYQQSLDQGLQFLIQYYNGEERAKGNILERFSAQQFPDLHSELNLSSLELGDSALYFCASSVQGQGYSPLHFGNGTRLTVT.

This clonotype appeared a few times. The V and J genes are TRBV12-3 or TRBV12-4 and TRBJ2-5, with TRBD2 identical over 12 bases. This CDR3 region has 14 residues. With V trimmed by 6 bases and J by 4 bases, 3 bases remained unmatched. DNA of the CDR3: TGTGCCAGCAGCCCTAGCGGGGGGGTAGAGACCCAGTACTTC. Protein product: CASSPSGGVETQYF.

This chain connects TRBV2 to TRBJ1-5, with 8 bases that match TRBD1. In germline, CDR1 is SNHLY, CDR2 FYNNEI. The ends lost 0 bases at V and 2 bases at J; junction bases unmatched: 12. CDR3 length equals 19 residues. The CDR3 DNA sequence: TGTGCCAGCAGTGAAGCGGGGGTGGGACAGGCAAGAGGCAATCAGCCCCAGCATTTT. Residues: CASSEAGVGQARGNQPQHF.

This clonotype has more than one count but fewer than ten. The CDR3 sequence: CASSLKGGHFTEAFF. The CDR3 coding sequence is TGTGCCAGCAGCTTAAAAGGGGGGCACTTCACTGAAGCTTTCTTT. The genes are TRBV7-3 and TRBJ1-1, with D tentatively TRBD1 (6 bases). Germline CDR1 SGHTA, CDR2 FQGTGA. Trimming cost V 1 base and J 4 bases, with 13 bases left between them. The CDR3 is 15 residues long.

The V gene is TRBV4-3, the J gene TRBJ1-5; 7 nucleotides align to TRBD1. V lost 3 bases to trimming and J lost 9 bases; unmatched junction nucleotides: 11. This CDR3 is 15 amino acids long. Germline assignment: CDR1 LGHNA and CDR2 YSLEER. CDR3 sequence: CASSQRQGWHGPQHF. CDR3 DNA sequence: TGCGCCAGCAGCCAGAGACAGGGATGGCATGGGCCCCAGCATTTT.

This clonotype was counted at least ten times. The rearrangement links TRBV7-9 to TRBJ1-1; possibly TRBD1 for D (5 bases). V was cut by 4 bases and J by 3 bases, with 15 bases left in between. CDR3 size: 15 residues. The germline gives CDR1 SEHNR, CDR2 FQNEAQ (reference sequence). DNA of the CDR3: TGTGCCAGCAGCTCTCGTGGGACGTTAGACACTGAAGCTTTCTTT. Amino acids: CASSSRGTLDTEAFF. The full variable domain, rest sourced from reference TRBV7-9 and TRBJ1-1, is DTGVSQNPRHKITKRGQNVTFRCDPISEHNRLYWYRQTLGQGPEFLTYFQNEAQLEKSRLLSDRFSAERPKGSFSTLEIQRTEQGDSAMYLCASSSRGTLDTEAFFGQGTRLTVV.

This clonotype was observed a few times. V gene TRBV7-2 combines with J gene TRBJ2-3; 14 positions agree with TRBD2. The length of the CDR3 is 16 residues. Per germline, CDR1 SGHTA and CDR2 FQGNSA. J was trimmed by 7 bases and V by 5 bases; bases with no gene match: 8. CDR3 sequence (DNA): TGTGCCAGCAGCAGGACTAGCGGGGGGTCGCGCCATACGCAGTATTTT. It yields the protein CASSRTSGGSRHTQYF. The variable domain in full, completed from reference TRBV7-2 and TRBJ2-3, reads GAGVSQSPSNKVTEKGKDVELRCDPISGHTALYWYRQSLGQGLEFLIYFQGNSAPDKSGLPSDRFSAERTGGSVSTLTIQRTQQEDSAVYLCASSRTSGGSRHTQYFGPGTRLTVL.

The chain combines TRBV20-1 with TRBJ2-5; 9 bases match TRBD1. Germline CDR1 and CDR2: DFQATT and SNEGSKA (reference sequence). The CDR3 is 13 amino acids. V dropped 3 bases and J dropped 12; count of bases not matched to a gene: 11. As DNA, the CDR3 is TGCAGTGCTAGCGAAACCCCCGGGACAGGGAAGTACTTC. The encoded protein is CSASETPGTGKYF.

This clonotype appeared many times. This chain connects TRBV4-1 to TRBJ2-1, with D possibly TRBD2 on 7 matching bases. Germline V gives CDR1 MGHRA, CDR2 YSYEKL. The CDR3 sequence is 16 residues long. Deletions cut 0 bases from V and 2 bases from J, with 11 bases between. CDR3 residues: CASSQDTGGPYNEQFF. The CDR3 DNA reads as TGCGCCAGCAGCCAAGATACGGGGGGCCCCTACAATGAGCAGTTCTTC.

The chain employs TRBV4-3 and TRBJ2-1, with 14 nucleotides matching TRBD2. This CDR3 is built from 18 residues. J lost 6 bases, V lost 0 bases, and 7 bases had no gene match. Germline values: CDR1 LGHNA, CDR2 YSLEER. The CDR3 nucleotides are TGCGCCAGCAGCCAAGACCAGTGGACTAGCGGGGGGCCCAATGAGCAGTTCTTC. As protein: CASSQDQWTSGGPNEQFF.

The rearrangement links TRBV29-1 to TRBJ2-1, with D possibly TRBD1 on 6 matching bases. V was pared by 3 bases and J by 3 bases, with 18 bases between. CDR3 size: 16 residues. Germline V gene lookup returns CDR1 SQVTM and CDR2 ANQGSEA. CDR3 loop: CSVEGAVWDNYNEQFF. DNA of the CDR3: TGCAGCGTTGAGGGGGCGGTCTGGGACAACTACAATGAGCAGTTCTTC.

This chain connects TRBV9 to TRBJ2-3, with D possibly being TRBD2 (6 bases). The CDR3 runs to 15 residues. Trimming took off 3 bases at V and 0 bases at J, with 11 bases between the two ends. Germline V lookup: CDR1 SGDLS, CDR2 YYNGEE. The CDR3 bases are TGTGCCAGCAGCGCGGACGGAGGGAGCACAGATACGCAGTATTTT. This sequence encodes CASSADGGSTDTQYF. The entire variable domain, with the rest obtained from reference TRBV9 and TRBJ2-3, is as follows: DSGVTQTPKHLITATGQRVTLRCSPRSGDLSVYWYQQSLDQGLQFLIQYYNGEERAKGNILERFSAQQFPDLHSELNLSSLELGDSALYFCASSADGGSTDTQYFGPGTRLTVL.

This clonotype was seen a few times. V gene TRBV4-1 combines with J gene TRBJ1-5; the D gene is possibly TRBD1 (5 bases). CDR1 and CDR2 (germline): MGHRA, YSYEKL. This CDR3 comprises 18 residues. Trimming cost V 4 bases and J 0 bases, with 19 bases left between them. The CDR3 loop is CASSPRGAGRDSNQPQHF. As DNA, the CDR3 is TGCGCCAGCAGCCCAAGAGGTGCGGGCAGGGATAGCAATCAGCCCCAGCATTTT.

This clonotype has more than one count but fewer than ten. This chain joins TRBV2 and TRBJ1-4, with a possible D match to TRBD1 (5 bases). Germline CDR1 reads SNHLY; CDR2 reads FYNNEI. The ends were cut back, 3 bases at V and 7 bases at J, with 12 bases in the middle. This CDR3 has 14 residues. CDR3: CASSDRDGGEKLFF. CDR3 bases: TGTGCCAGCAGTGACAGGGACGGAGGTGAAAAACTGTTTTTT.

CDR3 residues: CASSLGEGYEQYV. CDR3 DNA: TGTGCCAGCAGCCTGGGGGAAGGCTACGAGCAGTACGTC. The J gene is TRBJ2-7, the V gene TRBV7-8; D may match TRBD1 or TRBD2 (5 bases each). Trimming cost V 5 bases and J 3 bases, with 11 bases left between them. The germline V gene encodes CDR1 SGHVS and CDR2 FQNEAQ. The CDR3 covers 13 residues.

This clonotype turned up a few times. CDR3 DNA: TGCAGCGTTCGACAGGGGGTCGACACCGGGGAGCTGTTTTTT. This translates into CSVRQGVDTGELFF. The chain uses TRBV29-1 and TRBJ2-2; 9 bases align to TRBD1. The CDR3 length is 14 residues. With V trimmed by 5 bases and J by 3 bases, 4 bases remained unmatched. The V gene's germline CDR1 is SQVTM and CDR2 ANQGSEA.

This clonotype was detected many times. The chain joins TRBV6-6 to TRBJ1-6; D is uncertain. This CDR3 is built from 12 residues. Per the germline V gene, CDR1 is MNHNY and CDR2 is SVGAGI (reference sequence). Between the trimmed V and J ends, which lost 2 bases and 14 bases, there was a span of 10 bases. The CDR3 loop is CASSYDDPSLHF. The CDR3 DNA reads as TGTGCCAGCAGTTACGATGATCCGTCCCTCCACTTT.

With respect to this clonotype: An end of the junction does not agree with germline; a read error may underlie this. The CDR3 here is CASSEGRGVSTDTHYF. Written as DNA, the CDR3 is TGTGCCAGCAGTGAGGGGCGGGGGGTTTCCACAGATACGCATTATTTT. The chain couples TRBV2 to TRBJ2-3; 8 bases fit TRBD2. CDR1 is SNHLY, CDR2 FYNNEI, per germline. There are 16 residues in the CDR3.

The rearrangement uses TRBV19 and TRBJ1-5; D gene unclear. Trimming cost V 2 bases and J 11 bases, with 10 bases left between them. The CDR3 is made up of 12 amino acids. The germline gives CDR1 LNHDA, CDR2 SQIVND (reference sequence). CDR3 nucleotide sequence: TGTGCCAGTAGTATACGAGGAGAGTCCCAGCATTTT. Its translation is CASSIRGESQHF.

The gene calls are TRBV5-1 and TRBJ1-2, with D perhaps matching TRBD1 (5 bases). V was cut by 4 bases and J by 8 bases, with 21 bases left in between. This CDR3 is 15 amino acids long. CDR1 and CDR2 (germline): SGHRS, YFSETQ. CDR3 DNA: TGCGCCAGCAGCGGGGACGGGCTAACCATATTCGGCTACACCTTC. Translating gives CASSGDGLTIFGYTF.

The table lists this clonotype with a few counts. The rearrangement joins TRBV5-4 to TRBJ1-2; D unresolved. The V end was cut by 2 bases, the J end by 3 bases, with 8 bases between. Germline V CDR1 and CDR2: SGHNT, YYREEE (reference sequence). The CDR3 consists of 13 residues. DNA of the CDR3: TGTGCCAGCAGCTTCGAGAGGGACTATGGCTACACCTTC. It translates to CASSFERDYGYTF. Based on the CDR3 plus reference TRBV5-4 and TRBJ1-2, the full variable domain is ETGVTQSPTHLIKTRGQQVTLRCSSQSGHNTVSWYQQALGQGPQFIFQYYREEENGRGNFPPRFSGLQFPNYSSELNVNALELDDSALYLCASSFERDYGYTFGSGTRLTVV.